This T cell receptor (beta chain) was identified in a study of human T cells and chemical hapten exposure. As to time point: patch test 1, 2 weeks after DPC sensitization. Described treatment: therapeutic diphenylcyclopropenone sensitization with weekly scalp DPC. This clonotype was seen ten or more times. From germline, CDR1 is SQVTM and CDR2 ANQGSEA. CDR3 length: 12 residues. V was pared by 4 bases and J by 2 bases, with 5 bases between. TCRdb used MiXCR to reprocess the RACE reads, holding one entry per CDR3 protein. Among under 450,000 distinct CDR3 sequences, more than 4.5% were seen once, and the ten largest hold approximately 2.1%.

The specimen comprised whole blood, sampled in connection with sensitization to the hapten diphenylcyclopropenone (DPC). This sequence originates from a woman aged 45-59 years with alopecia areata. Some clones in this sample may be carry-over from other donors' samples. This chain uses TRBV29-1 with TRBJ2-2; D gene ambiguous. The CDR3 nucleotides are TGCAGCGTTGCGGTAAACACCGGGGAGCTGTTTTTT. Its protein product is CSVAVNTGELFF.